This is a list of T cell receptor beta chains from one sample in a study of beta chain features in type 1 diabetes. Here immunoSEQ multiplex PCR was the method, and the copy in TCRdb shows in-frame clones only, minus some. This sample has over 150,000 clones; 8.1% occur once, and the top ten carry approximately 0.69%. Sequencing input: central memory CD4+ T cells from blood. These TCRs come from a young man in good health. Both conserved end residues are part of each CDR3. Fields, in order: J gene, clone size, V gene, D gene, CDR3 DNA, CDR3 protein. A D gene is named only where the DNA matches it firmly. The listing skips clone size in some rows; elsewhere it reads once, few, many or a size class.

TRBJ1-4 | few | TRBV7-6 | TRBD1 | TGTGCCAGCAAGAGGAGACAGGGTGGTGAAAAACTGTTTTTT | CASKRRQGGEKLFF
TRBJ2-1 | many | TRBV28 | TRBD2 | TGTGCCAGCAGTTTTTTAGCGGGGGGGACTGAGCAGTTCTTC | CASSFLAGGTEQFF
TRBJ2-1 | few | TRBV7-9 | TRBD2 | TGTGCCACCCATAGCGGGAGTTCGTACAATGAGCAGTTCTTC | CATHSGSSYNEQFF
TRBJ2-7 | few | TRBV11-2 | . | TGTGCCAGCAGCTTAGATTACAGCTCCTACGAGCAGTACTTC | CASSLDYSSYEQYF
TRBJ1-1 | many | TRBV15 | TRBD1 | TGTGCCACCAGCAGAGATCCAGGGGGCGAAGCTTTCTTT | CATSRDPGGEAFF
TRBJ1-1 | few | TRBV7-2 | TRBD1 | TGTGCCAGCAGCAGTCGACAGGGAGCGAACACTGAAGCTTTCTTT | CASSSRQGANTEAFF
TRBJ2-1 | . | TRBV19 | . | TGTGCCAGTAGTTCGGCAGCCCTCAGGATCTTC | CASSSAALRIF
TRBJ2-6 | few | TRBV4-3 | . | TGCGCCAGCAGCCAAGGGGGCGCGTCCGGGGCCAACGTCCTGACTTTC | CASSQGGASGANVLTF
TRBJ1-1 | many | TRBV7-2 | . | TGTGCCAGCAGCTTAACAGGGATGAACACTGAAGCTTTCTTT | CASSLTGMNTEAFF
TRBJ1-2 | few | TRBV30 | . | TGTGCCTGGACCCGCCCCGGAGGAAGCAACTATGGCTACACCTTC | CAWTRPGGSNYGYTF
TRBJ2-3 | . | TRBV4-3 | TRBD2 | TGCGCCAGCAGCCAAGGGACTAGCGGGGGGGCCGGGAGAGATACGCAGTATTTT | CASSQGTSGGAGRDTQYF
TRBJ2-3 | . | TRBV28 | TRBD1 | TGTGCCAGTACAGGGGGCTACCGCACAGATACGCAGTATTTT | CASTGGYRTDTQYF
TRBJ1-4 | few | TRBV30 | . | TGTGCCGGGCAGCGGGCGCCGGCAACTAATGAAAAACTGTTTTTT | CAGQRAPATNEKLFF
TRBJ1-2 | . | TRBV4-2 | . | TGTGCCAGCAGCGATTATATATTCGGGTCCTATGGCTACACCTTC | CASSDYIFGSYGYTF
TRBJ2-2 | once | TRBV4-3 | TRBD2 | TGCGCCAGCAGCCAAAAGGGGCTAGCGGGAGGTGGCACCGGGGAGCTGTTTTTT | CASSQKGLAGGGTGELFF
TRBJ1-2 | few | TRBV6-5 | . | TGTGCCAGCAAGGAGTCCATCTATGGCTACACCTTC | CASKESIYGYTF
TRBJ1-3 | . | TRBV18 | . | TGTGCCAGCTCACCCCAACCGCCGGGTTCTGGAAACACCATATATTTT | CASSPQPPGSGNTIYF
TRBJ1-5 | . | TRBV7-2 | TRBD1 | TGTGCCAGCAGCCTGGGGACAGGGAATCAGCCCCAGCATTTT | CASSLGTGNQPQHF
TRBJ1-1 | . | TRBV9 | . | TGTGCCAGCAGCCCAATGAATCTTTTCGGAGCTTTCTTT | CASSPMNLFGAFF
TRBJ2-2 | many | TRBV6-1 | . | TGTGCCAGCAGTGATCCGGGAAGGGTCAACACCGGGGAGCTGTTTTTT | CASSDPGRVNTGELFF
TRBJ2-3 | . | TRBV5-1 | . | TGCGCCAGCAGTCGGGGGGACAGGCGCACAGATACGCAGTATTTT | CASSRGDRRTDTQYF
TRBJ1-5 | many | TRBV25-1 | TRBD1 | TGTGCCAGCTCGACAGGGGACAATCAGCCCCAGCATTTT | CASSTGDNQPQHF
TRBJ2-2 | . | TRBV5-1 | . | TGCGCCAGCAGTATTGCGAACACCGGGGAGCTGTTTTTT | CASSIANTGELFF
TRBJ1-2 | . | TRBV5-1 | TRBD1 | TGCGCCAGCAGCTATGCAGGGACAGATTCTGGCTACACCTTC | CASSYAGTDSGYTF
TRBJ1-2 | . | TRBV18 | TRBD1 | TGTGCCAGCTCACTTAAGGGGGCGTATGGCTACACCTTC | CASSLKGAYGYTF
TRBJ1-2 | . | TRBV7-2 | . | TGTGCCAGCAGCTTAAATCTTTATGGCTACACCTTC | CASSLNLYGYTF
TRBJ2-3 | few | TRBV11-2 | . | TGTGCCAGCAGCTTCATGGATACGCAGTATTTT | CASSFMDTQYF
TRBJ1-1 | few | TRBV6-6 | . | TGTGCCAGCAGGAACACCGGGACACCCGTCGATGAAGCTTTCTTT | CASRNTGTPVDEAFF
TRBJ2-5 | . | TRBV28 | . | TGTGCCAGCAGTTTAAGTGGCAGCCAAGAGACCCAGTACTTC | CASSLSGSQETQYF
TRBJ2-1 | many | TRBV5-4 | TRBD1 | TGTGCCAGCAGCGCAGGACAGGGAAACAATGAGCAGTTCTTC | CASSAGQGNNEQFF
TRBJ2-7 | . | TRBV5-6 | TRBD1 | TGTGCCAGCAGCTTGGGACAGGGTAACCCCTACGAGCAGTACTTC | CASSLGQGNPYEQYF
TRBJ2-3 | . | TRBV30 | TRBD2 | TGTGCCTGGAGTGTTGGGAGCGGGACGGCAGATACGCAGTATTTT | CAWSVGSGTADTQYF
TRBJ1-1 | many | TRBV6-6 | . | TGTGCCAGCATTCCCGACAAGCACACTGAAGCTTTCTTT | CASIPDKHTEAFF
TRBJ2-3 | few | TRBV7-3 | TRBD1 | TGTGCCAGCAGCTTAAAGGGACAGAAAGATACGCAGTATTTT | CASSLKGQKDTQYF
TRBJ2-5 | . | TRBV7-2 | . | TGTGCCAGCAGCTTAGGAAGCGGGACACAGGAGACCCAGTACTTC | CASSLGSGTQETQYF
TRBJ2-2 | few | TRBV19 | TRBD1 | TGTGCCAGTAGTATCGAAACAGGGGGCACCGGGGAGCTGTTTTTT | CASSIETGGTGELFF
TRBJ1-5 | few | TRBV4-2 | . | TGTGCCAGCAGCCTTTGGGGGGGGGACAATCAGCCCCAGCATTTT | CASSLWGGDNQPQHF
TRBJ2-1 | . | TRBV18 | TRBD1 | TGTGCCAGCTCCGGACAGGGAGGCTCCTACAATGAGCAGTTCTTC | CASSGQGGSYNEQFF